This TCR beta chain was recovered during a study of T cell repertoires in cytomegalovirus infection. TCRdb ran MiXCR on the reads and lists one entry per CDR3 protein. The sample records tens of thousands of distinct CDR3 sequences, roughly 25% being singletons. This CDR3 has 18 amino acids. V dropped 5 bases and J dropped 2 bases, with 24 bases sitting between them. Germline CDR1 is SGHAT and CDR2 is FQDESV (reference sequence). Details on this clonotype: Its antigen is currently unknown.

The genes are TRBV11-1 and TRBJ1-1, with D perhaps matching TRBD1 (5 bases). The TCR comes from a human donor in good health (CMV status not recorded). Some clones in this sample may be carry-over from other donors' samples. Here the sequenced sample was CD8+ T cells from cultured PBMCs, taken from culture after CMV antigen stimulation. The CDR3 is CASSQPRQSYSFNTEAFF. Here the CDR3 DNA reads TGTGCCAGCAGCCAACCTAGACAGTCTTACTCCTTTAACACTGAAGCTTTCTTT.